This T cell receptor beta chain originates from a study of a mutant IDH1 vaccine in newly diagnosed glioma. The assay was immunoSEQ multiplex PCR, and TCRdb's table has in-frame clones only and misses some. Among around 60,000 clones listed, approximately 91% were seen once. The time point was: baseline, week 1 (first vaccination visit). The treatment is: pre-vaccination baseline after standard-of-care therapy. V trimming: 8 bases; J trimming: 5 bases; junction bases outside the gene matches: 2. The CDR3 has 12 amino acids. Germline CDR1 is SNHLY and CDR2 is FYNNEI. The V gene is TRBV2, the J gene TRBJ2-5; 10 bases match TRBD1. The specimen comprised PBMCs, sampled from a glioma patient treated with radiotherapy, temozolomide or both. The TCR was taken from a man aged 50 to 60 with glioma. CDR3 coding DNA: TGTGCCAGCGACAGGGGGCCCGAGACCCAGTACTTC. Translation gives CASDRGPETQYF.